Sequencing of this TCR beta chain was carried out in a study of blood T cell repertoires in COVID-19. Looking at the study overall: The samples span acute and convalescent COVID-19 from the United States, Italy and Spain. PBMCs, B-cell-depleted T cells, or T cells provided the cDNA or gDNA that made up the material.

In the study's own analysis: Quantification of nucleated cells was approximated via reference gene primer amplification. Here immunoSEQ multiplex PCR was the method, and the copy in TCRdb shows in-frame clones only, minus some. V, J and clone size are those of that table, while D and trimming were read from the DNA. The sample shows roughly 250,000 clones, 70% to 90% of them seen only once. The V gene's germline CDR1 is SGHRS and CDR2 YFSETQ. The CDR3 spans 15 residues. V was trimmed by 1 base and J by 2 bases, leaving 12 bases between them. The rearrangement joins TRBV5-1 to TRBJ2-5, with TRBD1 as a possible D gene (6 bases). The sequence derives from a woman between 40 and 50 years old who had recovered from COVID-19. Sequenced: peripheral blood. The CDR3 loop is CASSLPDRRQETQYF. The CDR3 DNA is TGCGCCAGCAGCTTGCCAGACAGGAGACAAGAGACCCAGTACTTC.